This T cell receptor (beta chain) was observed in a study of shared clonotypes between healthy human individuals. Study-level background: The people who gave samples were two women and a few men aged 18 to 49.

Germline lookup yields CDR1 SGHRS and CDR2 YFSETQ. The ends were cut back, 4 bases at V and 4 bases at J, with 12 bases in the middle. CDR3 size: 13 residues. Naivety among CD8 cells was defined by CD45RO negativity and positive CCR7 selection, thereby excluding terminally differentiated effector memory CD45RA+ cells. The method was immunoSEQ multiplex PCR; TCRdb's version includes in-frame clones alone and lacks a portion of them. The sample holds about 700,000 clones, under 95% seen once. As concerns this clone: Antigen unknown.

The study's findings and limits: Generation probabilities of non-shared clonotypes were lower (relative to those shared by all four donors).

The rearrangement joins TRBV5-1 to TRBJ2-7; D is perhaps TRBD1 or TRBD2 (5 bases each). Sequencing input: naive CD8+ T cells sorted from blood. This clonotype was sampled from a man aged 30 to 39 in good health. The CDR3 region is CASSKGPLYEQYF. For the CDR3, the DNA is TGCGCCAGCAGCAAGGGACCCCTGTACGAGCAGTACTTC.